Presented here are 16 T cell receptor beta chains from one specimen sequenced in a study of regulatory T cells in long-lasting Graves disease. Time point denoted: persistent/refractory GD, antithyroid drugs over 5 years with positive TRAb. Scientists built the TCR library using RNA that was extracted from PBMCs. With iRepertoire HTBI primers and Arm-PCR of CDR3 regions, TCR beta libraries were built. MiXCR was run by TCRdb on the multiplex PCR reads, yielding one entry per CDR3 protein. The sample contains 300,000 or so distinct CDR3 sequences, around 20% of which appear only once. This specimen consisted of peripheral blood mononuclear cells (PBMCs), obtained when the disease was refractory, from a patient treated with antithyroid drugs. The source of these receptors is a female donor with Graves disease.

J is TRBJ2-7 and V is TRBV7-9; a weak D match, TRBD2 (5 bases). The CDR3 extends over 16 amino acids. CDR1 and CDR2 from the germline V gene are SEHNR and FQNEAQ (reference sequence). V lost 3 bases, J lost 7 bases, and 22 bases lay in between. Here the CDR3 DNA reads TGTGCCAGCAGCTTCGCCCCGCTGGGCACGAGGGCGGAGCAGTACTTC. Its protein is CASSFAPLGTRAEQYF.

V is TRBV7-9 and J is TRBJ2-7, with TRBD1 as a possible D gene (5 bases). This CDR3 contains 13 residues. Per germline, CDR1 SEHNR and CDR2 FQNEAQ (reference sequence). V was pared by 5 bases and J by 6 bases, with 14 bases between. The CDR3 DNA is TGTGCCAGCAGCCCAGCAGGGCTTGGCGAGCAGTACTTC. This sequence encodes CASSPAGLGEQYF.

This clonotype was counted between two and nine times. V usage is TRBV18 and J usage is TRBJ1-2, with D unclear. Trimming removed 6 bases at V and 4 bases at J, with 12 bases between. This CDR3 has 13 amino acids. Germline V lookup: CDR1 KGHSH, CDR2 LQKENI. CDR3 coding DNA: TGTGCCAGCTCTCTCCGGGAGGTCTATGGCTACACCTTC. Protein sequence: CASSLREVYGYTF.

This clonotype was seen at least ten times. The CDR3 reads CASSDPIGDGPPPGYEQYF. The CDR3 DNA sequence: TGCGCCAGCAGTGACCCGATCGGGGACGGACCCCCGCCGGGCTACGAGCAGTACTTC. The chain has TRBV10-1 and TRBJ2-7, with D perhaps being TRBD1 or TRBD2 (5 bases each). This CDR3 has 19 residues. Germline V gene data show CDR1 as WNHNN and CDR2 as SYGVQD (reference sequence). Trimming took 3 bases from V and 3 from J, leaving 27 bases between them.

This clonotype showed up many times. The CDR3 region has the DNA TGCAGTGCTAGCCCCGGGACAGGCTATGGCTACACCTTC. Protein sequence: CSASPGTGYGYTF. The V call is TRBV20-1, the J call TRBJ1-2; 8 nucleotides line up with TRBD1. Germline CDR1 is DFQATT and CDR2 is SNEGSKA (reference sequence). Trimming took 3 bases from V and 4 from J; bases not matched to a gene: 4. The length of the CDR3 is 13 residues.

The V gene is TRBV7-9, the J gene TRBJ1-6; D gene ambiguous. Germline CDR1 reads SEHNR; CDR2 reads FQNEAQ (reference sequence). The V and J ends lost 3 bases and 6 bases respectively, with 18 bases between them. The CDR3 spans 17 residues. The CDR3 sequence is CASSFGGRPMGNSPLHF. The CDR3, as DNA: TGTGCCAGCAGCTTCGGAGGTAGACCTATGGGTAATTCACCCCTCCACTTT.

This clonotype was counted a few times. The rearrangement links TRBV12-3 or TRBV12-4 to TRBJ1-2, with D uncertain. This CDR3 has 16 residues. Trimming stripped 1 base from V and 3 bases from J, with 15 bases between. CDR3 region: CASSLGWAGSDYGYTF. As DNA, the CDR3 is TGTGCCAGCAGTTTAGGTTGGGCCGGAAGTGACTATGGCTACACCTTC.

This clonotype was recorded at least ten times. This chain links TRBV7-2 with TRBJ1-1; no reliable D call. Germline CDR1 SGHTA, CDR2 FQGNSA. The CDR3 totals 14 residues. The germline V and J ends were trimmed by 5 bases and 1 base, with 11 bases remaining between them. The CDR3 DNA sequence: TGTGCCAGCAGCGTGAGGGTCCCGAACACTGAAGCTTTCTTT. Translating it yields CASSVRVPNTEAFF.

The chain uses TRBV3-1 and TRBJ1-2; a weak D match, TRBD1 (5 bases). Per the germline V gene, CDR1 is LGHDT and CDR2 is YNNKEL (reference sequence). The V end was cut by 5 bases, the J end by 5 bases, with 15 bases between. This CDR3 contains 14 residues. CDR3 coding DNA: TGTGCCAGCAGCACCGGGACGGTTGGGTATGGCTACACCTTC. Amino acid sequence: CASSTGTVGYGYTF.

This rearrangement joins TRBV5-1 to TRBJ1-1; D ambiguous. The V end lost 6 bases, the J end lost 0 bases, and 18 bases lay between the germline ends. The CDR3 has 16 amino acids. Looked up from germline, CDR1 is SGHRS and CDR2 is YFSETQ. CDR3 sequence: CASKPGRRWMNTEAFF. The CDR3 DNA reads as TGCGCCAGCAAACCGGGCCGACGTTGGATGAACACTGAAGCTTTCTTT.

This clonotype was observed at least ten times. The V and J genes are TRBV7-8 and TRBJ2-5; D may be TRBD1 (5 bases). V dropped 8 bases and J dropped 0 bases, with 10 bases sitting between them. This CDR3 is 13 amino acids long. Germline V gene sequence: CDR1 SGHVS, CDR2 FQNEAQ. This CDR3 reads CASSQGYQETQYF. The DNA for the CDR3 is TGTGCCAGCTCTCAGGGTTACCAAGAGACCCAGTACTTC.

There are many counts of this clonotype. J is TRBJ2-2 and V is TRBV30; the match to TRBD1 covers 12 bases. There are 17 residues in the CDR3. In germline, CDR1 is GTSNPN, CDR2 SVGIG (reference sequence). V lost 0 bases, J lost 7 bases, and 9 bases stayed unmatched. Written as DNA, the CDR3 is TGTGCCTGGAGTGTGGGGACAGGGGGCGGAAGGATCGGGGAGCTGTTTTTT. As protein: CAWSVGTGGGRIGELFF.

This clonotype was seen many times. This chain joins TRBV5-1 and TRBJ2-7, with D possibly matching TRBD1 (5 bases). Trimming stripped 2 bases from V and 6 bases from J, with 9 bases between. The V gene's germline CDR1 is SGHRS and CDR2 YFSETQ. CDR3 size: 12 residues. The CDR3, as DNA: TGCGCCAGCAGCTTAGAAGGGGTCGAGCAGTACTTC. This gives the protein CASSLEGVEQYF.

The table lists this clonotype with many counts. The V call is TRBV2, the J call TRBJ2-7; weak D call: TRBD1 (6 bases). V lost 6 bases and J lost 3, with 9 bases in between. Germline V gene sequence: CDR1 SNHLY, CDR2 FYNNEI. This CDR3 is built from 12 residues. The CDR3 nucleotides are TGTGCCAGCAGCGAACAGGGCTACGAGCAGTACTTC. This gives the protein CASSEQGYEQYF.

This clonotype was seen more than once but under ten times. This chain connects TRBV6-1 to TRBJ1-2, with D perhaps matching TRBD1 (5 bases). The CDR3 has 11 amino acids. V gave up 6 bases and J gave up 8 bases, with 10 bases separating them. Per germline, CDR1 MNHNS and CDR2 SASEGT. The DNA of the CDR3 is TGTGCCAGCAGAAGGGGTGGGGGCTACACCTTC. Protein: CASRRGGGYTF.

A remark on this clonotype: A read error is likely, as this CDR3 ends without the conserved phenylalanine or tryptophan. The chain combines TRBV19 with TRBJ1-2; TRBD1 is a possible D gene (5 bases). V lost 3 bases and J lost 4, with 15 bases in between. There are 15 residues in the CDR3. Germline V gene lookup returns CDR1 LNHDA and CDR2 SQIVND (reference sequence). The CDR3 here is CASSIVPTGFYGYTI. CDR3 DNA sequence: TGTGCCAGTAGTATCGTCCCAACAGGTTTCTATGGCTACACCATC.